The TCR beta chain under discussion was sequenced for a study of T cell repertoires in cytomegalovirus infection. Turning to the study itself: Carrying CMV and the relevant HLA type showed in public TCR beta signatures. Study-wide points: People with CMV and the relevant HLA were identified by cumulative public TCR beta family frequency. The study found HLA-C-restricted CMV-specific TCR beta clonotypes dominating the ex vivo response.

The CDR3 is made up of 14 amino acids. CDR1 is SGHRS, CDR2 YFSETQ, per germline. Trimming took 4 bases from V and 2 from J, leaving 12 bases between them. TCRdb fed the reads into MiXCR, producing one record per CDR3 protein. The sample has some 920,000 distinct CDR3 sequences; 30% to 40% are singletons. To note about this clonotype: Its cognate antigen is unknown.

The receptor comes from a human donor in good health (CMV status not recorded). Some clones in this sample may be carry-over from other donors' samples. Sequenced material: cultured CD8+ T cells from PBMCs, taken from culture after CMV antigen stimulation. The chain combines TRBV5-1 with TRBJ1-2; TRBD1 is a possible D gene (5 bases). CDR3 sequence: CASSPTTENYGYTF. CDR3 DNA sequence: TGCGCCAGCAGCCCAACGACAGAGAACTATGGCTACACCTTC.